One and the same sample provided the 11 T cell receptor beta chains below, sequenced in a study of type 1 regulatory T cells. No antigens are known for them. TCRdb redid the calling of the reads with MiXCR, one entry per CDR3 protein. The sample includes more than 4,000 distinct CDR3 sequences, over 25% of them seen just once. General observations from the study: Compared with non-Tr1 cells, Tr1 cells showed a narrower TCR repertoire.

Sequencing used cultured type 1 regulatory T (Tr1) cells, either the whole culture or a sorted fraction (not recorded which). The receptors derive from a human donor in good health.

By sample fraction, this clonotype is hyperexpanded. V is TRBV5-1 and J is TRBJ2-5, with 13 bases matching TRBD2. CDR3 length: 15 residues. Trimming removed 1 base from V and 4 bases from J; junction bases left unmatched: 1. Germline V gene data show CDR1 as SGHRS and CDR2 as YFSETQ. CDR3 bases: TGCGCCAGCAGCTTGACTAGCGGGGGGGCAGAGACCCAGTACTTC. It translates to CASSLTSGGAETQYF.

The sample holds many counts of this clonotype. This rearrangement joins TRBV10-1 to TRBJ1-1; no clear D. Trimming took 6 bases from V and 1 from J, leaving 9 bases between them. This CDR3 comprises 13 residues. Germline lookup yields CDR1 WNHNN and CDR2 SYGVQD (reference sequence). CDR3 protein: CASSSDGNTEAFF. The CDR3 coding sequence is TGCGCCAGCAGCTCGGACGGGAACACTGAAGCTTTCTTT.

V gene TRBV18 combines with J gene TRBJ2-7; 7 bases agree with TRBD2. Germline V CDR1 and CDR2: KGHSH, LQKENI. This CDR3 is built from 13 residues. The V segment lost 2 bases and the J segment 3 bases; nucleotides outside the gene matches: 1. CDR3: CASSPASGYEQYF. Written as DNA, the CDR3 is TGTGCCAGCTCACCAGCTAGCGGCTACGAGCAGTACTTC.

The chain links TRBV4-1 to TRBJ1-2, with D possibly matching TRBD1 (5 bases). Germline lookup yields CDR1 MGHRA and CDR2 YSYEKL. V shed 3 bases and J shed 4 bases, with 15 bases lying between them. CDR3 size: 15 residues. CDR3 sequence: CASSQAGTEVYGYTF. CDR3 nucleotide sequence: TGCGCCAGCAGCCAGGCCGGGACCGAGGTCTATGGCTACACCTTC.

In this sample, this clonotype turned up a few times. The V and J genes are TRBV5-5 and TRBJ1-4; the D gene is possibly TRBD1 (6 bases). The CDR3 is made up of 14 amino acids. Germline CDR1 is SGHKS and CDR2 is YYEKEE (reference sequence). V dropped 4 bases and J dropped 4 bases, with 11 bases sitting between them. The CDR3, as DNA: TGTGCCAGCAGCCCCCGGACAGTTAATGAAAAACTGTTTTTT. Amino acids: CASSPRTVNEKLFF.

This chain links TRBV18 with TRBJ2-2; D possibly uses TRBD1 or TRBD2 (6 bases each). The CDR3 totals 16 residues. The germline V and J ends were trimmed by 1 base and 1 base, with 10 bases remaining between them. Germline-derived CDR1 and CDR2 are KGHSH and LQKENI. The CDR3 loop reads CASSPRGALNTGELFF. The CDR3 nucleotides read TGTGCCAGCTCACCACGGGGGGCGCTGAACACCGGGGAGCTGTTTTTT. The full variable domain, its missing parts supplied by reference TRBV18 and TRBJ2-2, is NAGVMQNPRHLVRRRGQEARLRCSPMKGHSHVYWYRQLPEEGLKFMVYLQKENIIDESGMPKERFSAEFPKEGPSILRIQQVVRGDSAAYFCASSPRGALNTGELFFGEGSRLTVL.

In its sample, this clonotype was seen many times. For the CDR3, the DNA is TGTGCCAGCAGCTTAGCGCAAGGAGGGAGTTATGGCTACACCTTC. Its protein product is CASSLAQGGSYGYTF. The genes are TRBV7-9 and TRBJ1-2; D unresolved. The V gene lost 0 bases and the J gene lost 5 bases, with 13 bases spanning the gap. The CDR3 covers 15 residues. Germline V gene sequence: CDR1 SEHNR, CDR2 FQNEAQ (reference sequence).

This clonotype was recorded a few times. CDR3 protein: CASSQEFRDRGSYEQYF. CDR3 coding DNA: TGTGCCAGCAGCCAAGAATTCAGGGACAGAGGCTCCTACGAGCAGTACTTC. V gene TRBV14 combines with J gene TRBJ2-7; 7 bases line up with TRBD1. Per germline, CDR1 SGHDN and CDR2 FVKESK. V lost 0 bases, J lost 0 bases, and 8 bases stayed unmatched. CDR3 length equals 17 residues.

A word on this clonotype: A far larger clone is a single base away, which makes a read error likely. The V call is TRBV30, the J call TRBJ2-4; 8 bases fit TRBD2. The CDR3 loop spans 17 amino acids. V was pared by 1 base and J by 13 bases, with 21 bases of the junction left unmatched. The germline V gene has CDR1 GTSNPN and CDR2 SVGIG (reference sequence). CDR3 protein: CAWSALLSAGGYYEQYF. The CDR3 DNA reads as TGTGCCTGGAGTGCCCTTTTGTCCGCGGGGGGCTACTATGAGCAGTACTTC.

The chain links TRBV27 to TRBJ1-6; 9 bases map to TRBD1. The CDR3 spans 17 residues. CDR1 is MNHEY and CDR2 is SMNVEV in the germline V gene (reference sequence). Trimming removed 1 base from V and 9 bases from J; junction bases left unmatched: 10. The chain's CDR3 is CASSLWWDRAQGSPLHF. For the CDR3, the DNA is TGTGCCAGCAGTTTATGGTGGGACAGGGCGCAAGGTTCACCCCTCCACTTT.

The chain is built from TRBV6-1 and TRBJ2-2; 8 bases agree with TRBD2. This CDR3 has 15 amino acids. The germline V gene has CDR1 MNHNS and CDR2 SASEGT. V gave up 7 bases and J gave up 4 bases; unmatched junction bases: 8. The CDR3 nucleotides read TGTGCCAGCACCCCGGGGGGGGTGAGCACCGGGGAGCTGTTTTTT. As protein: CASTPGGVSTGELFF.